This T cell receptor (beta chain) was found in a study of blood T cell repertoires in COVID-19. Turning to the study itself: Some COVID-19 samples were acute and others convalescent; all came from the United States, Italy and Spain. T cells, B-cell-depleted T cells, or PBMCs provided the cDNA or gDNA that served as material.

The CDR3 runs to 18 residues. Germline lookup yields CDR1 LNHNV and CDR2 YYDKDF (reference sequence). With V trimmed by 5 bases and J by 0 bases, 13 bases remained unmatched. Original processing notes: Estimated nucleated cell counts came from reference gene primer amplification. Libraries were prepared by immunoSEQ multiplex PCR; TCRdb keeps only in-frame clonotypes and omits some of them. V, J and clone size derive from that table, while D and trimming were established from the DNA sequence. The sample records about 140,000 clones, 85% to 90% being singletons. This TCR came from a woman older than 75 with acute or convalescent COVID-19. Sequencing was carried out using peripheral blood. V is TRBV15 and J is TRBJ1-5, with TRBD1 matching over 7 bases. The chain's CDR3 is CATSGRAGTAHSNQPQHF. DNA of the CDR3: TGTGCCACCAGCGGAAGAGCCGGGACAGCACATAGCAATCAGCCCCAGCATTTT.